The source of this T cell receptor (beta chain) is a study of blood T cell repertoires in COVID-19. About the study: From the United States, Italy and Spain came samples of acute and convalescent COVID-19. The analysed material was cDNA or gDNA that came from T cells, B-cell-depleted T cells, or PBMCs.

The CDR3 is 16 residues long. Germline-derived CDR1 and CDR2 are MNHNY and SVGAGI (reference sequence). V gave up 0 bases and J gave up 1 base, with 12 bases separating them. As handled by the study authors: Reference gene primers were amplified, and this amplification served to estimate nucleated cell counts. Measured with immunoSEQ multiplex PCR; TCRdb has only the in-frame clones, and not every one. V and J calls and clone size follow that table, whereas D and trimming were derived from the DNA. The sample contains tens of thousands of clones, about 89% of which appear only once. This TCR derives from a man aged 65-85 years with active or convalescent COVID-19. The J gene is TRBJ1-1, the V gene TRBV6-6, with no clear D. The source material was peripheral blood. The CDR3 loop reads CASSYSNMPPNTEAFF. The CDR3 region has the DNA TGTGCCAGCAGTTACTCGAACATGCCCCCGAACACTGAAGCTTTCTTT.